Listed here is a single T cell receptor beta chain. V lost 3 bases and J lost 5, with 17 bases in between. Germline values: CDR1 SGDLS, CDR2 YYNGEE. The CDR3 extends over 15 amino acids. This sample was included in a study of blood T cell repertoires in COVID-19. TCRdb keeps only in-frame clones here, not all; method: immunoSEQ multiplex PCR. The table has about 210,000 clones, roughly 81% seen once. The V gene is TRBV9, the J gene TRBJ1-1; D is unresolved. The sequencing input was peripheral blood. This sequence was found in a woman aged 45 to 65 with active or convalescent COVID-19. CDR3 amino acids: CASSGWATFGTEAFF. The DNA for the CDR3 is TGTGCCAGCAGCGGTTGGGCCACCTTTGGAACTGAAGCTTTCTTT.